This TCR beta chain was captured in a study of vaccination effects on CD4 cells after COVID-19. Study-wide results and limits: The study, lacking early post-infection timepoints, had few convalescent patients. Infection-derived and vaccine-derived clones contracted markedly late after vaccination.

Comments on this clone: The antigen is unknown.

Per the germline V gene, CDR1 is SGHTA and CDR2 is FQGTGA. V lost 0 bases, J lost 7 bases, and 14 bases lay in between. The CDR3 spans 15 residues. Ahead of sequencing, the ViraFEST assay grew antigen-specific CD4+ T cells using viral peptide pools. Subsequent to less than eleven days of culture, CD4+ T cells were isolated. People in the vaccine group had not been infected with SARS-CoV-2 before, and their nucleocapsid antibodies were negative. Wells of around 2.2 million PBMC each were grown with about 9.5 IU/ml IL-2 and around 10 ug/ml peptides. Here immunoSEQ multiplex PCR was the method, and the copy in TCRdb shows in-frame clones only, minus some. The sample carries just under 75,000 clones, roughly 74% recorded once.

The source is a human donor who received a COVID-19 vaccine. The rearrangement uses TRBV7-3 and TRBJ2-3; D may be TRBD2 (6 bases). The starting material was CD4+ T cells from PBMCs cultured with HCoV-NL63 spike peptides, obtained before COVID-19 vaccination. CDR3 in DNA: TGTGCCAGCAGCTTAACGGAGCGGGCAACAAATACGCAGTATTTT. Translation gives CASSLTERATNTQYF.